What follows describes a single T cell receptor (beta chain). This specimen comes from a study of blood T cell repertoires in COVID-19. Study context: Whether acute or convalescent, the COVID-19 samples came from the United States, Italy and Spain.

V was clipped by 3 bases and J by 7 bases; unmatched bases: 5. The CDR3 is 13 amino acids. Profiled with immunoSEQ multiplex PCR; TCRdb holds only in-frame clones, not every one. The sample contains 120,000 or so clones, around 89% of which appear only once. V and J are TRBV12-3 or TRBV12-4 and TRBJ1-2, with TRBD1 matching 7 bases. This TCR was recovered from a human donor in a cohort sampled during active COVID-19. The sample consisted of peripheral blood. The CDR3 sequence is CASSFPQGVGYTF. The CDR3 DNA is TGTGCCAGCAGTTTCCCCCAGGGGGTTGGCTACACCTTC.